This T cell receptor (beta chain) was observed in a study of blood T cell repertoires in COVID-19. The CDR3 contains 17 residues. Germline loops: CDR1 MDHEN, CDR2 SYDVKM. V trimming: 3 bases; J trimming: 4 bases; junction bases outside the gene matches: 9. Assay used: immunoSEQ multiplex PCR; TCRdb lists only in-frame clones, some missing. Among about 250,000 clones listed, about 85% were seen once. V usage is TRBV28 and J usage is TRBJ2-7; 13 bases line up with TRBD2. The TCR was taken from a man younger than 35 with active or convalescent COVID-19. Material for sequencing was peripheral blood. CDR3 loop: CASSLRGLAGMVYEQYF. The DNA for the CDR3 is TGTGCCAGCAGTTTGAGGGGACTAGCGGGAATGGTTTACGAGCAGTACTTC. Using reference TRBV28 and TRBJ2-7 for the parts outside the CDR3, the full variable domain is DVKVTQSSRYLVKRTGEKVFLECVQDMDHENMFWYRQDPGLGLRLIYFSYDVKMKEKGDIPEGYSVSREKKERFSLILESASTNQTSMYLCASSLRGLAGMVYEQYFGPGTRLTVT.